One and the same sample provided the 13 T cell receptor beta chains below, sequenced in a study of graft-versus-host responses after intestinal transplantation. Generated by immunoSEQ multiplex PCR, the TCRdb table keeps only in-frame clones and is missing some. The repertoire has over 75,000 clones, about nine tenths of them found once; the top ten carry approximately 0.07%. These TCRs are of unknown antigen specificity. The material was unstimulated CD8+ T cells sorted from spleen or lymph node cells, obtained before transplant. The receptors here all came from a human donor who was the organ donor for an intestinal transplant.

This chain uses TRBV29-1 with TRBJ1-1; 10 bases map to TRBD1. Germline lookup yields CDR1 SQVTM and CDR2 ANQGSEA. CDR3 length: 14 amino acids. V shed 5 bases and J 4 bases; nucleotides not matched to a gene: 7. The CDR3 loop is CSVLLRQGATEAFF. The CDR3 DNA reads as TGCAGCGTTTTGCTCAGACAGGGGGCCACTGAAGCTTTCTTT.

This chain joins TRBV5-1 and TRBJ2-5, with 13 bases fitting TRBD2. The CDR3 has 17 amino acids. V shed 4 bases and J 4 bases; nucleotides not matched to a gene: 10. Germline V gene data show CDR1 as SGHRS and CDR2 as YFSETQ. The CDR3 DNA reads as TGCGCCAGCAGCGCTTGGACCGGACTAGCGGGAGTAGAGACCCAGTACTTC. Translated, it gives CASSAWTGLAGVETQYF.

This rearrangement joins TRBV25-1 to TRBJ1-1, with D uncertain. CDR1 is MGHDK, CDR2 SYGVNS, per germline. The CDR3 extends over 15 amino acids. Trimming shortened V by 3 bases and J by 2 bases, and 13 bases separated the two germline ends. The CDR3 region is CASSDQRRRNTEAFF. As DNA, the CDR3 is TGTGCCAGCAGTGACCAGAGACGGAGAAACACTGAAGCTTTCTTT.

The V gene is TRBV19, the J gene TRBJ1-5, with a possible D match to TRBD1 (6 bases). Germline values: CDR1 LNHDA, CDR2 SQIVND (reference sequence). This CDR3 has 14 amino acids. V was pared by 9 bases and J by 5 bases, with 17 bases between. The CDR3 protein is CASKPDQGYQPQHF. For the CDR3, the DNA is TGTGCCAGCAAACCCGACCAGGGGTATCAGCCCCAGCATTTT.

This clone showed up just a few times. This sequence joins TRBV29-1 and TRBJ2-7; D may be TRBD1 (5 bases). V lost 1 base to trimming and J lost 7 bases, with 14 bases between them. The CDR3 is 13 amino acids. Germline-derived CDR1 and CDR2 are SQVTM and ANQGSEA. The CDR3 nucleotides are TGCAGCGTTGAAGGAATAGGGGTCGGAGAGCAGTACTTC. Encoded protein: CSVEGIGVGEQYF.

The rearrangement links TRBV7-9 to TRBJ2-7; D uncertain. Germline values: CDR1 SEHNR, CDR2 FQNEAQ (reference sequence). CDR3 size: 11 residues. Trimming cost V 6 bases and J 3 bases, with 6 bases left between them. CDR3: CASSVNYEQYF. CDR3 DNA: TGTGCCAGCAGTGTAAACTACGAGCAGTACTTC. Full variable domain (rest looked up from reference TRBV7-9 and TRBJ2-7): DTGVSQNPRHKITKRGQNVTFRCDPISEHNRLYWYRQTLGQGPEFLTYFQNEAQLEKSRLLSDRFSAERPKGSFSTLEIQRTEQGDSAMYLCASSVNYEQYFGPGTRLTVT.

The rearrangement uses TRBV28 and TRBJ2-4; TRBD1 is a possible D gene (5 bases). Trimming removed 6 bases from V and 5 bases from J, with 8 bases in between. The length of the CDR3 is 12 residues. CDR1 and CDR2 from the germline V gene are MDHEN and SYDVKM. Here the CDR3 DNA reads TGTGCCAGCAGCCCGACAGAAAACATTCAGTACTTC. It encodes CASSPTENIQYF.

CDR3 DNA sequence: TGTGCCACCAGCAGAGTCTTTATGCGGGGTAGTACGCAGTATTTT. This codes for CATSRVFMRGSTQYF. J is TRBJ2-3 and V is TRBV15; possible D gene TRBD2, 6 bases. The CDR3 runs to 15 residues. Trimming removed 1 base from V and 8 bases from J, with 16 bases in between. The germline CDR1 and CDR2 sequences are LNHNV and YYDKDF (reference sequence).

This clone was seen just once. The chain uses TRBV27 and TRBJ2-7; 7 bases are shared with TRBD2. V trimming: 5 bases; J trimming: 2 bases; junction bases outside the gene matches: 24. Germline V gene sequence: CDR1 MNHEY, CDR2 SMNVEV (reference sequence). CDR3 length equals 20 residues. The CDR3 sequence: CASSTPETHVVGGPPYEQYF. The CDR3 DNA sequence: TGTGCCAGCAGTACCCCCGAGACGCATGTAGTGGGAGGGCCACCCTACGAGCAGTACTTC.

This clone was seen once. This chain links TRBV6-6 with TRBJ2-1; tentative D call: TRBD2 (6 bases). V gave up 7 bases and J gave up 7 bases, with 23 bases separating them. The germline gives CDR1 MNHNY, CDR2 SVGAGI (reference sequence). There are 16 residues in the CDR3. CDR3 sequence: CASTPGSIRERNEQFF. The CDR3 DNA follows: TGTGCCAGCACCCCAGGTTCAATACGGGAGCGAAATGAGCAGTTCTTC.

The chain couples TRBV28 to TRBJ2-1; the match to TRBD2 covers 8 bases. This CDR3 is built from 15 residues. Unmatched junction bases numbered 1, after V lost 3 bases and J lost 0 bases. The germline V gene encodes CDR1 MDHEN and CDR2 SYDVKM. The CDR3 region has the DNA TGTGCCAGCAGTTTCGGACTAGCCTCCTACAATGAGCAGTTCTTC. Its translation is CASSFGLASYNEQFF.

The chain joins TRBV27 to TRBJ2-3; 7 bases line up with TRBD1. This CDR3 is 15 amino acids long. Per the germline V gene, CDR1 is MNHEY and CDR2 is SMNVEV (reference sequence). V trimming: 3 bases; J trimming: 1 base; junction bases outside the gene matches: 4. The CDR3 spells CASSLVTGGTDTQYF. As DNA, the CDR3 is TGTGCCAGCAGTTTGGTCACAGGGGGCACAGATACGCAGTATTTT.

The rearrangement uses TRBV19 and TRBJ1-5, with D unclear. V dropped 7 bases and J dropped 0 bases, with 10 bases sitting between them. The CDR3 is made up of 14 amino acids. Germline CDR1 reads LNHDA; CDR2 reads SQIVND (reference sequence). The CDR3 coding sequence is TGTGCCAGTACACAGCATCTTAGCAATCAGCCCCAGCATTTT. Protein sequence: CASTQHLSNQPQHF.